Described below is a single T cell receptor beta chain sequence and its context. Antigen: not known. Sequenced material consisted of expressed TCRB transcripts (all of the isolated RNA was reverse transcribed). TCRdb's copy holds only in-frame clones and misses some; the assay was immunoSEQ multiplex PCR. The sample shows 200,000 to 250,000 clones, 25% to 30% of them seen only once. Sorting based on CD45RO/CCR7/CD25/CD127/CD95/CD27 separated CD4+ naive, central memory, regulatory and stem cell-like memory cells. This sample was taken from a study of beta chain features in type 1 diabetes. Study outcomes and limitations: Patients showed naive, central memory and Treg TCRB repertoires that appeared more similar than those of healthy donors.

This receptor was obtained from a man younger than 40 in good health. Sequencing was done on a sample of central memory CD4+ T cells from blood.

Here the CDR3 reads CASSSRTIQETQYF. The DNA of the CDR3 is TGTGCCAGCAGCAGCCGGACCATCCAAGAGACCCAGTACTTC. The chain uses TRBV5-8 and TRBJ2-5; D gene unclear. The CDR3 has 14 amino acids. The germline V and J ends were trimmed by 4 bases and 1 base, with 11 bases remaining between them. Germline CDR1 and CDR2: SGHTS and YDEGEE.